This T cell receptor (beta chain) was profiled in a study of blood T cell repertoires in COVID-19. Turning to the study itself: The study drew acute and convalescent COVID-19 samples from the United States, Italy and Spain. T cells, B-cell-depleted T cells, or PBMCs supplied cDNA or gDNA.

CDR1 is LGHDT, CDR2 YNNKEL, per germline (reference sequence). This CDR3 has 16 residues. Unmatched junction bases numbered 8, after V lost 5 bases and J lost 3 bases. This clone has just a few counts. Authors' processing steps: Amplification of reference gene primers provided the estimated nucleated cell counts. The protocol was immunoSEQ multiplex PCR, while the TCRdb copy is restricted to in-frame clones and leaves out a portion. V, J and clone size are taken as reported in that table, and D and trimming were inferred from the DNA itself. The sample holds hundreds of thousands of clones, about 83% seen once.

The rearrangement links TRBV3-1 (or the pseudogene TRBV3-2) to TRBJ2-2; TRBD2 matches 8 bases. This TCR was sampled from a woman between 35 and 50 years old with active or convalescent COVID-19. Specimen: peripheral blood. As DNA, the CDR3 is TGTGCCAGCAGCGGCCCCGGGAGGGTCGACACCGGGGAGCTGTTTTTT. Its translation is CASSGPGRVDTGELFF.